This T cell receptor beta chain was sequenced for a study of STAT3 mutations in large granular lymphocyte leukemia. General study points: Some patients had persisting codominant clonotypes that could mask small clones. Differing intervals and regimens complicate linking therapy response to clone burden. Every T-cell large granular lymphocyte leukemia patient had at least one immunodominant TCR beta clonotype.

Each sample's TCRbeta library yielded on average about 38,000 productive templates. TCRdb keeps only in-frame clones here, not all; method: immunoSEQ multiplex PCR. This table holds 40,000 to 50,000 clones, about 81% found once. For this clone: As yet, its antigen is unknown.

What was sequenced was PBMCs. The receptor's source is a human donor with T large granular lymphocyte leukemia. Some clones in this sample may be carry-over from other donors' samples.

As DNA, the CDR3 is TGTGCCTTAACCCCGGGGTTACCCACAGATACGCAGTATTTT. Its translation is CALTPGLPTDTQYF. J is TRBJ2-3 and V is TRBV2; maybe TRBD2 (5 bases). CDR3 size: 14 residues. V shed 11 bases and J shed 2 bases, with 17 bases lying between them. CDR1 is SNHLY, CDR2 FYNNEI, per germline.